This T cell receptor beta chain originates from a study of T cells in Graves' hyperthyroidism and ophthalmopathy. Study information: Blood from the periphery was taken at initial diagnosis, before any treatment.

Comments on this clonotype: The antigen is not known.

J gave up 0 bases and V 4 bases, and 13 bases lay outside the gene matches. CDR1 and CDR2 (germline): MGHRA, YSYEKL. CDR3 length: 18 residues. The CDR3 regions of TCR beta were amplified from RNA transcripts. In the first-round RT-PCR of the TCR CDR3, the HTBI primer set was used. TCRdb recomputed calls from the multiplex PCR reads with MiXCR, one row per CDR3 protein. Of around 600,000 distinct CDR3 sequences listed, more than 12% are singletons. On the basis of clinical symptoms, serum thyroxine and TRAb, thyroid ultrasound and orbital computed tomography, diagnoses were made. Study-wide points: Ophthalmopathy was told apart from stable hyperthyroidism by a 13 V-J model.

This clonotype was obtained from a woman aged 50 to 65 with Graves' ophthalmopathy. What was sequenced was blood. The V and J genes are TRBV4-1 and TRBJ1-2; 8 positions agree with TRBD1. The CDR3 DNA follows: TGCGCCAGCAGCCGTAATCCCAAGGCGGACAGGGCTAACTATGGCTACACCTTC. Amino acids: CASSRNPKADRANYGYTF.